This T cell receptor (beta chain) appears in the sequencing data of a study of T cell changes during pregnancy in multiple sclerosis. Here immunoSEQ multiplex PCR was the method, and the copy in TCRdb shows in-frame clones only, minus some. This sample has tens of thousands of clones, with roughly nine tenths found just once. The V gene's germline CDR1 is SNHLY and CDR2 FYNNEI. CDR3 length equals 12 residues. The V and J ends lost 3 bases and 2 bases respectively, with 4 bases between them. This chain connects TRBV2 to TRBJ2-5; no firm D call. This TCR was sampled from a female donor in good health, enrolled as a control in a pregnancy study. This specimen consisted of peripheral blood, obtained in the first trimester of pregnancy. The CDR3 protein is CASSEAQETQYF. In DNA form, the CDR3 reads TGTGCCAGCAGTGAGGCTCAAGAGACCCAGTACTTC.